This TCR beta chain was sequenced during a study of shared clonotypes between healthy human individuals. Terminally differentiated effector memory CD45RA+ cells were excluded by CCR7 positive selection of CD45RO-negative cells. Generated by immunoSEQ multiplex PCR, the TCRdb table keeps only in-frame clones and is missing some. The sample has about 750,000 clones; more than 85% are singletons. Trimming at V came to 3 bases and at J to 4 bases, leaving 13 bases not matched to a gene. Germline V gene lookup returns CDR1 MNHEY and CDR2 SMNVEV (reference sequence). The CDR3 length is 18 residues. The receptor comes from a man under 40 in good health. This rearrangement joins TRBV27 to TRBJ2-7; TRBD2 matches 12 bases. Sequencing was performed on naive CD8+ T cells sorted from blood. CDR3 protein: CASSFGPPGLAGRYEQYF. The CDR3 DNA reads as TGTGCCAGCAGTTTTGGCCCCCCAGGACTAGCGGGAAGATACGAGCAGTACTTC.